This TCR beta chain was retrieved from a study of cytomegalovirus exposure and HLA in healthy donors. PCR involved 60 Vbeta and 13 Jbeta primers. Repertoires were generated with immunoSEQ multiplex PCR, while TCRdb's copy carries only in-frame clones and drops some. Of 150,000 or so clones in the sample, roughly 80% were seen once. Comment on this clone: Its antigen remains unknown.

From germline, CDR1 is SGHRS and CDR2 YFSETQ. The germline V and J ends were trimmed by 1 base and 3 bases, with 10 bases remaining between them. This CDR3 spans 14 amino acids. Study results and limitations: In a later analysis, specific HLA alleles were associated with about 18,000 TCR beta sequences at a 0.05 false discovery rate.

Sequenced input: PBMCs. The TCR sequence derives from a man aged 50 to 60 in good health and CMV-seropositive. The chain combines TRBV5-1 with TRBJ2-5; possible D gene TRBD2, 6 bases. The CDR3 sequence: CASSLPGSEETQYF. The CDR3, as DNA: TGCGCCAGCAGCTTGCCCGGGAGTGAAGAGACCCAGTACTTC.